These 16 T cell receptor beta chains share one sample of origin, sequenced in a study of T cell responses to AZD1222 COVID-19 vaccine. Profiled with immunoSEQ multiplex PCR; TCRdb holds only in-frame clones, not every one. The table has around 130,000 clones, 93% seen once. The material was peripheral blood, obtained on day 0 of AZD1222 vaccination. These receptors originate from an adult in good health.

The V and J genes are TRBV5-6 and TRBJ2-5; tentatively, D is TRBD1 or TRBD2 (6 bases each). Germline loops: CDR1 SGHDT, CDR2 YYEEEE. V gave up 4 bases and J gave up 5 bases, with 12 bases separating them. CDR3 size: 13 residues. In nucleotides, the CDR3 is TGTGCCAGCAGCAAAAGGGGGAGGGAGACCCAGTACTTC. Protein sequence: CASSKRGRETQYF.

J is TRBJ2-7 and V is TRBV4-1, with unresolved D. V was cut by 0 bases and J by 3 bases, with 6 bases left in between. The CDR3 is 13 residues long. Germline V gene lookup returns CDR1 MGHRA and CDR2 YSYEKL. CDR3 in amino acids: CASSQDLYYEQYF. CDR3 in DNA: TGCGCCAGCAGCCAAGATCTGTACTACGAGCAGTACTTC.

The chain joins TRBV5-1 to TRBJ1-6; D is ambiguous. Trimming stripped 2 bases from V and 7 bases from J, with 10 bases between. CDR1 SGHRS and CDR2 YFSETQ come from the germline V gene. This CDR3 spans 14 amino acids. The CDR3 sequence: CASSFRGYNSPLHF. The CDR3 DNA reads as TGCGCCAGCAGCTTTCGGGGATACAATTCACCCCTCCACTTT.

The rearrangement joins TRBV21-1 to TRBJ2-2; TRBD2 is the table's D call and was not checked against the DNA. TRBV21-1 is a documented pseudogene. The CDR3 has 18 amino acids. The CDR3 DNA reads as TGTGCCAGCAGCAAAGAAGGGTCGGGGAAGGTGAACACCGGGGAGCTGTTTTTT. Residues: CASSKEGSGKVNTGELFF.

The CDR3 reads CASSLVTDTSTDTQYF. The CDR3 DNA is TGTGCCAGCAGCTTGGTTACAGACACGAGCACAGATACGCAGTATTTT. The V gene is TRBV5-6, the J gene TRBJ2-3; D is uncertain. V was trimmed by 0 bases and J by 0 bases, leaving 11 bases between them. The V gene's germline CDR1 is SGHDT and CDR2 YYEEEE. CDR3 length: 16 residues. The full variable domain, rest sourced from reference TRBV5-6 and TRBJ2-3, is DAGVTQSPTHLIKTRGQQVTLRCSPKSGHDTVSWYQQALGQGPQFIFQYYEEEERQRGNFPDRFSGHQFPNYSSELNVNALLLGDSALYLCASSLVTDTSTDTQYFGPGTRLTVL.

The V and J genes are TRBV30 and TRBJ2-2; the D gene is possibly TRBD1 (6 bases). Germline V gene data show CDR1 as GTSNPN and CDR2 as SVGIG (reference sequence). V was clipped by 7 bases and J by 3 bases, with 9 bases between them. This CDR3 contains 12 residues. CDR3 loop: CALGGYTGELFF. The CDR3 nucleotides are TGTGCCTTAGGGGGATACACCGGGGAGCTGTTTTTT.

The chain is built from TRBV3-1 (or the pseudogene TRBV3-2) and TRBJ2-5; 7 bases fit TRBD2. The CDR3 runs to 15 residues. The ends lost 2 bases at V and 7 bases at J; junction bases unmatched: 10. Germline values: CDR1 LGHDT, CDR2 YNNKEL (reference sequence). CDR3 region: CASSQLGVGEGTQYF. The DNA for the CDR3 is TGTGCCAGCAGCCAACTTGGGGTTGGGGAGGGGACCCAGTACTTC.

This clone was observed a few times. The chain employs TRBV6-6 and TRBJ2-1, with a possible D match to TRBD1 (6 bases). Germline CDR1 MNHNY, CDR2 SVGAGI (reference sequence). Trimming shortened V by 3 bases and J by 4 bases, and 16 bases separated the two germline ends. This CDR3 contains 16 residues. CDR3 region: CASSYTARGSYNEQFF. CDR3 DNA: TGTGCCAGCAGTTATACAGCGAGGGGGTCTTACAATGAGCAGTTCTTC.

V is TRBV9 and J is TRBJ2-2; no firm D call. The CDR3 has 15 residues. Germline V CDR1 and CDR2: SGDLS, YYNGEE. With 2 bases removed from V and 0 bases from J, the gap between germline ends came to 8 bases. The CDR3 sequence is CASSVGVANTGELFF. The CDR3 DNA is TGTGCCAGCAGCGTTGGTGTCGCGAACACCGGGGAGCTGTTTTTT.

This chain links TRBV19 with TRBJ1-1; D call uncertain. Per germline, CDR1 LNHDA and CDR2 SQIVND (reference sequence). V was shortened by 3 bases and J by 3 bases, with 8 bases between the two germline ends. This CDR3 contains 13 residues. Here the CDR3 reads CASSIGPDTEAFF. DNA of the CDR3: TGTGCCAGTAGTATTGGTCCGGACACTGAAGCTTTCTTT.

The J gene is TRBJ2-7, the V gene TRBV7-9, with a tentative D call TRBD1 (5 bases). CDR3 size: 14 residues. V shed 5 bases and J shed 3 bases, with 14 bases lying between them. Per germline, CDR1 SEHNR and CDR2 FQNEAQ (reference sequence). The CDR3 is CASSLVGQGYEQYF. CDR3 in DNA: TGTGCCAGCAGCCTGGTCGGGCAGGGCTACGAGCAGTACTTC.

Here the CDR3 reads CASSFVQGDTEAFF. The CDR3 coding sequence is TGCGCCAGCAGCTTTGTACAGGGGGACACTGAAGCTTTCTTT. The V gene is TRBV5-1, the J gene TRBJ1-1, with TRBD1 matching 8 bases. CDR3 length equals 14 residues. V lost 2 bases to trimming and J lost 3 bases; unmatched junction nucleotides: 3. Germline V gene sequence: CDR1 SGHRS, CDR2 YFSETQ.

This chain connects TRBV5-1 to TRBJ1-3; D remains unclear. Germline V gene lookup returns CDR1 SGHRS and CDR2 YFSETQ. V was clipped by 0 bases and J by 0 bases, with 7 bases between them. The CDR3 contains 15 residues. CDR3 nucleotide sequence: TGCGCCAGCAGCTTGGAGTGGTTCTCTGGAAACACCATATATTTT. Translated, it gives CASSLEWFSGNTIYF.

The chain combines TRBV5-6 with TRBJ2-5; tentatively, D is TRBD1 or TRBD2 (6 bases each). CDR3 length: 15 residues. V lost 0 bases to trimming and J lost 5 bases, with 14 bases between them. CDR1 and CDR2 from the germline V gene are SGHDT and YYEEEE. CDR3 protein: CASSLGWGAGETQYF. CDR3 DNA sequence: TGTGCCAGCAGCTTGGGTTGGGGGGCTGGGGAGACCCAGTACTTC.

This rearrangement joins TRBV6-5 to TRBJ1-3; D might be TRBD1 (6 bases). The germline gives CDR1 MNHEY, CDR2 SVGAGI. This CDR3 has 15 amino acids. V dropped 6 bases and J dropped 8 bases, with 20 bases sitting between them. Here the CDR3 DNA reads TGTGCCAGCAGCCTGACAGGAGAACTGGGACACACCATATATTTT. Amino acid sequence: CASSLTGELGHTIYF.

This clone appeared a single time. This sequence joins TRBV19 and TRBJ1-1; D uncertain. Between the trimmed V and J ends, which lost 4 bases and 6 bases, there was a span of 15 bases. There are 14 residues in the CDR3. Germline assignment: CDR1 LNHDA and CDR2 SQIVND (reference sequence). CDR3 sequence: CASSTAAGRSEAFF. For the CDR3, the DNA is TGTGCCAGTAGTACCGCCGCGGGTCGGTCTGAAGCTTTCTTT.